The sequence of this T cell receptor beta chain was determined in a study of T cells in Graves' hyperthyroidism and ophthalmopathy. Study-wide context: The authors collected peripheral blood at initial diagnosis, before any treatment.

Study conclusions and caveats: The blood repertoire included most of the expanded thyroid clonotypes above 0.001.

The CDR3 totals 13 residues. The germline V gene has CDR1 DFQATT and CDR2 SNEGSKA (reference sequence). The J segment lost 4 bases and the V segment lost 5 bases, leaving 4 bases of the junction unmatched. This clonotype has at least ten counts. Antigen: not known. The source material, RNA transcripts, was used to amplify TCR beta CDR3 regions. During a first-round RT-PCR of the TCR CDR3, the HTBI primer set was used. TCRdb reprocessed the multiplex PCR reads via MiXCR and lists one record per CDR3 protein. The data show under 400,000 distinct CDR3 sequences, around 18% seen once. Material for sequencing was blood. The receptor's source is a woman in her thirties or forties with Graves' ophthalmopathy. The V call is TRBV20-1, the J call TRBJ1-1; 10 nucleotides align to TRBD1. As DNA, the CDR3 is TGCAGTGCTGGGTGGGACAGGGGCACTGAAGCTTTCTTT. Its protein product is CSAGWDRGTEAFF.